The 17 T cell receptor beta chains reported below all come from one sample, sequenced in a study of T-cell reconstitution after alpha-beta-depleted transplantation in children. Unique molecular identifiers were used to barcode this TCRbeta library. One entry per CDR3 protein, called by TCRdb with MiXCR from the PCR reads. The profile shows 640,000 or so distinct CDR3 sequences, 16% of them singletons. Sequenced here: PBMCs from the stem cell graft donor, sampled from the stem cell graft. The source of these receptors is a human donor who donated a stem cell graft to a child with acute myeloid leukemia.

The sample holds many counts of this clonotype. The V and J genes are TRBV12-3 or TRBV12-4 and TRBJ2-7; 9 bases are shared with TRBD2. V trimming: 3 bases; J trimming: 2 bases; junction bases outside the gene matches: 2. The CDR3 is 14 amino acids. CDR3 nucleotides: TGTGCCAGCAGTTTGTCTAGCGGGGCCTACGAGCAGTACGTC. Translated: CASSLSSGAYEQYV.

This clonotype showed up many times. The chain uses TRBV6-1 and TRBJ1-1; 10 positions match TRBD1. The length of the CDR3 is 14 residues. The germline V gene has CDR1 MNHNS and CDR2 SASEGT. J was trimmed by 3 bases and V by 7 bases; bases with no gene match: 5. This CDR3 is CASTKDRGDTEAFF. The DNA for the CDR3 is TGTGCCAGCACCAAGGACAGGGGGGACACTGAAGCTTTCTTT.

The V gene is TRBV5-1, the J gene TRBJ2-1, with D possibly being TRBD2 (5 bases). The CDR3 sequence is 11 residues long. V lost 5 bases, J lost 9 bases, and 9 bases lay in between. Looked up from germline, CDR1 is SGHRS and CDR2 is YFSETQ. The CDR3, as DNA: TGCGCCAGCAGTGCGGGCACTGAGCAGTTCTTC. Translating gives CASSAGTEQFF.

This clonotype was seen many times. The rearrangement links TRBV20-1 to TRBJ1-5, with D possibly being TRBD1 (6 bases). Germline assignment: CDR1 DFQATT and CDR2 SNEGSKA (reference sequence). The CDR3 totals 13 residues. The V end was cut by 5 bases, the J end by 0 bases, with 8 bases between. This CDR3 is CSAQGNSNQPQHF. The CDR3 DNA sequence: TGCAGTGCTCAGGGGAATAGCAATCAGCCCCAGCATTTT.

CDR3 nucleotides: TGCAGTGCTAGAGATCGCCAAACCCAAGAGACCCAGTACTTC. Amino acids: CSARDRQTQETQYF. The chain is built from TRBV20-1 and TRBJ2-5; D call uncertain. The germline CDR1 and CDR2 sequences are DFQATT and SNEGSKA (reference sequence). The CDR3 runs to 14 residues. V was cut by 0 bases and J by 1 base, with 9 bases left in between.

This clonotype was seen at least ten times. CDR3 sequence: CASSQDAGTYEQYV. CDR3 bases: TGTGCCAGCAGCCAAGATGCAGGGACCTACGAGCAGTACGTC. V gene TRBV4-2 combines with J gene TRBJ2-7, with D tentatively TRBD1 (5 bases). This CDR3 comprises 14 residues. V lost 0 bases to trimming and J lost 2 bases, with 8 bases between them. Germline V CDR1 and CDR2: LGHNA, YNFKEQ.

This clonotype was picked up many times. The CDR3 coding sequence is TGCAGTGCTAGAGACCCTTCGACAGGGCTTTACACTGAAGCTTTCTTT. It specifies CSARDPSTGLYTEAFF. This chain joins TRBV20-1 and TRBJ1-1; 7 bases are shared with TRBD1. This CDR3 is 16 amino acids long. V lost 0 bases and J lost 3; bases outside the gene matches: 10. Germline V CDR1 and CDR2: DFQATT, SNEGSKA (reference sequence).

This clonotype appeared many times. V and J are TRBV20-1 and TRBJ1-4, with TRBD1 matching over 7 bases. Germline assignment: CDR1 DFQATT and CDR2 SNEGSKA (reference sequence). CDR3 size: 12 residues. Trimming at V came to 5 bases and at J to 9 bases, leaving 6 bases not matched to a gene. The CDR3 nucleotides are TGCAGTGCTTCCGGACAGGATCAAAAACTGTTTTTT. Encoded protein: CSASGQDQKLFF.

DNA for the CDR3: TGTGCCAGCAGCATCCTGGACAGTCTCTACAATGAGCAGTTCTTC. It translates to CASSILDSLYNEQFF. The chain couples TRBV11-3 to TRBJ2-1; TRBD1 is a possible D gene (6 bases). V lost 5 bases, J lost 3 bases, and 14 bases lay in between. CDR1 and CDR2 (germline): SGHNT, YENEEA. There are 15 residues in the CDR3. The full variable domain, with the rest looked up from reference TRBV11-3 and TRBJ2-1, is EAGVVQSPRYKIIEKKQPVAFWCNPISGHNTLYWYLQNLGQGPELLIRYENEEAVDDSQLPKDRFSAERLKGVDSTLKIQPAELGDSAVYLCASSILDSLYNEQFFGPGTRLTVL.

This clonotype was counted between two and nine times. The chain carries TRBV20-1 and TRBJ1-2, with a weak D call TRBD1 (6 bases). In germline, CDR1 is DFQATT, CDR2 SNEGSKA (reference sequence). V lost 0 bases to trimming and J lost 8 bases, with 22 bases between them. CDR3 length: 16 residues. As DNA, the CDR3 is TGCAGTGCTAGAGATTCACCGGGGACAAATCCTCGAGGCTACACCTTC. Translation gives CSARDSPGTNPRGYTF.

V usage is TRBV20-1 and J usage is TRBJ2-7, with 14 bases fitting TRBD2. The CDR3 sequence is 15 residues long. Unmatched junction bases numbered 0, after V lost 1 base and J lost 1 base. Germline V lookup: CDR1 DFQATT, CDR2 SNEGSKA (reference sequence). The CDR3 nucleotides are TGCAGTGCTAGAGGGACTAGCGGGGGGTCCTACGAGCAGTACTTC. Protein: CSARGTSGGSYEQYF.

This clonotype was seen at least ten times. J is TRBJ1-5 and V is TRBV20-1; D gene ambiguous. The V gene's germline CDR1 is DFQATT and CDR2 SNEGSKA (reference sequence). This CDR3 has 16 amino acids. Trimming stripped 2 bases from V and 2 bases from J, with 16 bases between. CDR3 region: CSARRMSLEGNQPQHF. As DNA, the CDR3 is TGCAGTGCTAGACGGATGAGCTTGGAGGGCAATCAGCCCCAGCATTTT.

This clonotype has ten or more counts. This chain links TRBV20-1 with TRBJ1-2; 9 nucleotides match TRBD1. V gave up 3 bases and J gave up 6 bases; unmatched junction bases: 5. CDR1 and CDR2 (germline): DFQATT, SNEGSKA (reference sequence). This CDR3 is 13 amino acids long. CDR3 bases: TGCAGTGCTAGGGGACAGGGTACCCATGGCTACACCTTC. As protein: CSARGQGTHGYTF.

V and J are TRBV7-9 and TRBJ1-2; no firm D call. CDR1 and CDR2 from the germline V gene are SEHNR and FQNEAQ (reference sequence). The CDR3 is 16 residues long. Trimming took off 5 bases at V and 0 bases at J, with 16 bases between the two ends. The CDR3 coding sequence is TGTGCCAGCAGCCCCTTGAATGTGCCGTCTAACTATGGCTACACCTTC. Translating gives CASSPLNVPSNYGYTF.

This clonotype turned up a few times. This chain uses TRBV7-2 with TRBJ2-5; 8 bases are a match to TRBD1. V dropped 2 bases and J dropped 5; count of bases not matched to a gene: 4. This CDR3 has 14 amino acids. From germline, CDR1 is SGHTA and CDR2 FQGNSA. The CDR3 coding sequence is TGTGCCAGCAGCTTACCGGACAGGGTCGAGACCCAGTACTTC. Translation gives CASSLPDRVETQYF.

In this sample, this clonotype turned up a few times. The V gene is TRBV20-1, the J gene TRBJ1-4; D not resolved. The V end was cut by 5 bases, the J end by 3 bases, with 10 bases between. The CDR3 has 13 amino acids. Germline CDR1 DFQATT, CDR2 SNEGSKA (reference sequence). The CDR3 region is CSARLVANEKLFF. CDR3 nucleotides: TGCAGTGCTCGACTCGTAGCTAATGAAAAACTGTTTTTT.

This clonotype showed up many times. V gene TRBV20-1 combines with J gene TRBJ2-7, with TRBD2 matching 9 bases. V gave up 6 bases and J gave up 4 bases; unmatched junction bases: 7. Looked up from germline, CDR1 is DFQATT and CDR2 is SNEGSKA (reference sequence). This CDR3 comprises 13 residues. The CDR3 DNA is TGCAGTGCCTCACTAGCGGGTGCGTACGAGCAGTACGTC. Amino acids: CSASLAGAYEQYV.